The 8 T cell receptor beta chains given below trace back to one sample, sequenced in a study of blood T cell repertoires in COVID-19. Only in-frame clones appear in the TCRdb table, and some are missing; sequencing was by immunoSEQ multiplex PCR. The sample records about 410,000 clones, 86% being singletons. Sample: peripheral blood. The receptors shown here come from a woman in her 30s with active or convalescent COVID-19.

J is TRBJ1-6 and V is TRBV5-6; no definite D call. Germline CDR1 reads SGHDT; CDR2 reads YYEEEE. V was trimmed by 3 bases and J by 0 bases, leaving 4 bases between them. This CDR3 is 14 amino acids long. CDR3 in amino acids: CASSSGSYNSPLHF. The CDR3 DNA sequence: TGTGCCAGCAGCTCAGGCTCCTATAATTCACCCCTCCACTTT.

Turning to this clone: The junction and the germline gene differ at one end; a read error may be behind it. The rearrangement uses TRBV6-5 and TRBJ2-5, with D tentatively TRBD2 (6 bases). This CDR3 has 11 residues. The germline gives CDR1 MNHEY, CDR2 SVGAGI. The CDR3 loop is CATRDQETQYF. The CDR3 region has the DNA TGTGCCACGCGGGACCAGGAGACCCAGTACTTC.

The rearrangement uses TRBV6-5 and TRBJ1-1; no clear D gene. Trimming took 4 bases from V and 6 from J, leaving 12 bases between them. This CDR3 contains 13 residues. Germline loops: CDR1 MNHEY, CDR2 SVGAGI. CDR3 DNA: TGTGCCAGCAGTTCCCGGCCGGAGGCTGAAGCTTTCTTT. This encodes CASSSRPEAEAFF.

J is TRBJ1-4 and V is TRBV5-1; 7 nucleotides line up with TRBD1. The CDR3 runs 15 residues. Germline V gene data show CDR1 as SGHRS and CDR2 as YFSETQ. V lost 0 bases to trimming and J lost 5 bases; unmatched junction nucleotides: 4. The CDR3 DNA is TGCGCCAGCAGCTTGGGGACAGGAAGAAATGAAAAACTGTTTTTT. It specifies CASSLGTGRNEKLFF.

The V call is TRBV12-3 or TRBV12-4, the J call TRBJ2-5; TRBD2 is a possible D gene (6 bases). The CDR3 is made up of 12 amino acids. Trimming removed 2 bases from V and 5 bases from J, with 6 bases in between. The CDR3 nucleotides read TGTGCCAGCAGTTTAAGCGGGGAGACCCAGTACTTC. Encoded protein: CASSLSGETQYF.

This clone was seen only a few times. The chain combines TRBV4-1 with TRBJ2-3; 9 bases are a match to TRBD1. The CDR3 contains 16 residues. Trimming cost V 3 bases and J 0 bases; bases outside gene matches: 4. Germline CDR1 MGHRA, CDR2 YSYEKL. The CDR3 here is CASSQGQGLSTDTQYF. Written as DNA, the CDR3 is TGCGCCAGCAGCCAGGGACAGGGCCTAAGCACAGATACGCAGTATTTT.

The V and J genes are TRBV5-4 and TRBJ2-2; 7 nucleotides match TRBD2. This CDR3 comprises 16 residues. In germline, CDR1 is SGHNT, CDR2 YYREEE (reference sequence). V lost 1 base, J lost 4 bases, and 7 bases stayed unmatched. The CDR3 sequence is CASSLSSGRSTGELFF. As DNA, the CDR3 is TGTGCCAGCAGCTTGTCGTCCGGGAGGAGCACCGGGGAGCTGTTTTTT.

The chain combines TRBV5-1 with TRBJ1-2; D ambiguous. V was pared by 4 bases and J by 2 bases, with 12 bases between. This CDR3 is built from 14 residues. Germline V lookup: CDR1 SGHRS, CDR2 YFSETQ. The CDR3 sequence: CASSASTQNYGYTF. CDR3 nucleotide sequence: TGCGCCAGCAGCGCGTCGACTCAGAACTATGGCTACACCTTC. Full variable domain (outside the CDR3, taken from reference TRBV5-1 and TRBJ1-2): KAGVTQTPRYLIKTRGQQVTLSCSPISGHRSVSWYQQTPGQGLQFLFEYFSETQRNKGNFPGRFSGRQFSNSRSEMNVSTLELGDSALYLCASSASTQNYGYTFGSGTRLTVV.